This T cell receptor (beta chain) was retrieved from a study of blood T cell repertoires in COVID-19. Using immunoSEQ multiplex PCR, the repertoire was profiled, and TCRdb retains in-frame clones only, with some absent. The table shows 150,000 to 200,000 clones, with more than 75% occurring only once. This CDR3 has 14 amino acids. V was clipped by 0 bases and J by 5 bases, with 10 bases between them. The germline V gene has CDR1 MGHRA and CDR2 YSYEKL. The sequencing input was peripheral blood. The origin of this receptor is a man aged 35 to 55 with active or convalescent COVID-19. This chain joins TRBV4-1 and TRBJ2-5; no clear D gene. The CDR3 spells CASSQDPGRETQYF. CDR3 bases: TGCGCCAGCAGCCAAGATCCTGGTCGGGAGACCCAGTACTTC.